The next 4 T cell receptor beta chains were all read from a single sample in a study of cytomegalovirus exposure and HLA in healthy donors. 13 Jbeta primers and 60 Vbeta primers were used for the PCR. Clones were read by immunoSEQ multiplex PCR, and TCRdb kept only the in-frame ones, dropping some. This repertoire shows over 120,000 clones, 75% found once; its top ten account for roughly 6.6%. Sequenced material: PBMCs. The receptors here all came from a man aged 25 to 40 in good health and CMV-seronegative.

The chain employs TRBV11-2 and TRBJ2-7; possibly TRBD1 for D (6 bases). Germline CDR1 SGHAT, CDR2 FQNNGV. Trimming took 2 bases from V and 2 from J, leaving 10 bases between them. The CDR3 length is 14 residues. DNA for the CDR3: TGTGCCAGCAGCTTACAGGGGCTGGCCTACGAGCAGTACTTC. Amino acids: CASSLQGLAYEQYF. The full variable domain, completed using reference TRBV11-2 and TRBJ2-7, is EAGVAQSPRYKIIEKRQSVAFWCNPISGHATLYWYQQILGQGPKLLIQFQNNGVVDDSQLPKDRFSAERLKGVDSTLKIQPAKLEDSAVYLCASSLQGLAYEQYFGPGTRLTVT.

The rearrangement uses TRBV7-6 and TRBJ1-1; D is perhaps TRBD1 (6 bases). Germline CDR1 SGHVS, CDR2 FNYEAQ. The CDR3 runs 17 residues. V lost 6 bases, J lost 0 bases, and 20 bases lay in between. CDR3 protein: CASSRTGSGGMNTEAFF. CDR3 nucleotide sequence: TGTGCCAGCAGTCGTACAGGGAGCGGGGGAATGAACACTGAAGCTTTCTTT.

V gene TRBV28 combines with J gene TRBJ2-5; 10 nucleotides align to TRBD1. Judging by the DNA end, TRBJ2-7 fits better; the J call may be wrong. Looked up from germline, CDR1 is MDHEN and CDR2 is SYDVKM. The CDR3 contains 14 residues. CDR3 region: CASSTPGQGNEQYF. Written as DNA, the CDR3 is TGTGCCAGCAGTACACCGGGACAGGGGAACGAGCAGTACTTC.

The CDR3 DNA sequence: TGTGCCAGCAGCCCTCTAGCGGGATCCCTCCAAGAGACCCAGTACTTC. Its protein product is CASSPLAGSLQETQYF. The chain uses TRBV9 and TRBJ2-5; TRBD2 aligns across 9 bases. From germline, CDR1 is SGDLS and CDR2 YYNGEE. This CDR3 region has 16 residues. With 4 bases clipped from V and 1 base from J, the junction kept 8 bases outside the gene matches. Complete variable domain (other parts from reference TRBV9 and TRBJ2-5): DSGVTQTPKHLITATGQRVTLRCSPRSGDLSVYWYQQSLDQGLQFLIQYYNGEERAKGNILERFSAQQFPDLHSELNLSSLELGDSALYFCASSPLAGSLQETQYFGPGTRLLVL.